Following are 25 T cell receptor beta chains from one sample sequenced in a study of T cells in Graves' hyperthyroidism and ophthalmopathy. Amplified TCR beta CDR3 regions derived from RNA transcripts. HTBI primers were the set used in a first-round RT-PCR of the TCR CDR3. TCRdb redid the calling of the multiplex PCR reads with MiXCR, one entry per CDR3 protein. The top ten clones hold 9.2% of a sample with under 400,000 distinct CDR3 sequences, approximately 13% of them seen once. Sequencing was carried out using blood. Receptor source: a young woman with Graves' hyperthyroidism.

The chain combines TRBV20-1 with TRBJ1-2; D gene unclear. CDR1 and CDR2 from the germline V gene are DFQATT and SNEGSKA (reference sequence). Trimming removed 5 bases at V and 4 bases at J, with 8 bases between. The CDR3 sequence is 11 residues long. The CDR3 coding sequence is TGCAGTGCTCCAGAGGGCTATGGCTACACCTTC. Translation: CSAPEGYGYTF.

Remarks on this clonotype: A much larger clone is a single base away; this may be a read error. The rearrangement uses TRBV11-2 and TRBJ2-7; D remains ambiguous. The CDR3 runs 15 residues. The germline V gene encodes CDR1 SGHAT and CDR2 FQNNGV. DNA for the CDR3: TGTGCCAGCGGCTTAAGGGTTTTGGGCTCCTACGAGCAGTACTTC. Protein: CASGLRVLGSYEQYF.

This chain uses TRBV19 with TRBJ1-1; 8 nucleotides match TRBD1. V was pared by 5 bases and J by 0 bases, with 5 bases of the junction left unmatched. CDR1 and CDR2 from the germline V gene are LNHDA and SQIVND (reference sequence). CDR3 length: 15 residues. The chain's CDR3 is CASSSPDRVNTEAFF. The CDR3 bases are TGTGCCAGTAGTTCCCCGGACAGGGTGAACACTGAAGCTTTCTTT. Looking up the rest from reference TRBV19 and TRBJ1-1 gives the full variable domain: DGGITQSPKYLFRKEGQNVTLSCEQNLNHDAMYWYRQDPGQGLRLIYYSQIVNDFQKGDIAEGYSVSREKKESFPLTVTSAQKNPTAFYLCASSSPDRVNTEAFFGQGTRLTVV.

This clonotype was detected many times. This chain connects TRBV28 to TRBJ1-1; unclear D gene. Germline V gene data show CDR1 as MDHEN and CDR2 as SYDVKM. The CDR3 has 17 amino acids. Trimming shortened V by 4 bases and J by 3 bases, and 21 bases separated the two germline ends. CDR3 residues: CASSSMRGWGWDTEAFF. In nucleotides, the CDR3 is TGTGCCAGCAGTTCCATGAGAGGATGGGGATGGGACACTGAAGCTTTCTTT.

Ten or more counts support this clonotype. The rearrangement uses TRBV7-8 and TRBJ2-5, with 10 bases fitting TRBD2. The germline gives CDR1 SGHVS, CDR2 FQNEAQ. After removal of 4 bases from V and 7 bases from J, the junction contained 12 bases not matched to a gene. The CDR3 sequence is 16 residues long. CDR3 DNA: TGTGCCAGCAGCTCCATACTAGCGGGAAGGGCGCGGACCCAGTACTTC. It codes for CASSSILAGRARTQYF.

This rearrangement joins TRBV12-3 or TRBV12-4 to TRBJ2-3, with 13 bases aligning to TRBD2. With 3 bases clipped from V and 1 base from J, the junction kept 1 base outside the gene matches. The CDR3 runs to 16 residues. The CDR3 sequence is CASSFGLAGGTDTQYF. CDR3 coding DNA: TGTGCCAGCAGTTTCGGACTAGCGGGGGGCACAGATACGCAGTATTTT.

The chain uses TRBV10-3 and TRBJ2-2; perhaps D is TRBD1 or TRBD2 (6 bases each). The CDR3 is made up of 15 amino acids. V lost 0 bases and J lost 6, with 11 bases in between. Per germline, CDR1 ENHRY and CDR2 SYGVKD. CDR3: CAISESQGGAGELFF. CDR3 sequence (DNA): TGTGCCATCAGTGAGTCACAGGGAGGCGCCGGGGAGCTGTTTTTT.

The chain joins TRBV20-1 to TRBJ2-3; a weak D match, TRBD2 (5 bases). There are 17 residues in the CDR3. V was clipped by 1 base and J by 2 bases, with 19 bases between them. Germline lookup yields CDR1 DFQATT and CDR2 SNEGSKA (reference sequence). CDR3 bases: TGCAGTGCTAGAGGTCGGGCCGAGAGCGGCAACACAGATACGCAGTATTTT. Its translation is CSARGRAESGNTDTQYF.

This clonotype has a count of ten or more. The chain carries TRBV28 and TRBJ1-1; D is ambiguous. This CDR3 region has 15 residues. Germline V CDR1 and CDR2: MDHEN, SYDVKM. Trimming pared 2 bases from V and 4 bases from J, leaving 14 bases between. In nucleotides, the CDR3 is TGTGCCAGCAGTTTAATGGCCTCGGGGAGCACTGAAGCTTTCTTT. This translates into CASSLMASGSTEAFF.

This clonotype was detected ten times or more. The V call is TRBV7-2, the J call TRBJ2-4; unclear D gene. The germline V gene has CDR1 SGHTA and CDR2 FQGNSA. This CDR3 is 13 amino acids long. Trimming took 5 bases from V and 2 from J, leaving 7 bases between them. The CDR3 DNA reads TGTGCCAGCAGCCCATACACCAAAAACATTCAGTACTTC. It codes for CASSPYTKNIQYF.

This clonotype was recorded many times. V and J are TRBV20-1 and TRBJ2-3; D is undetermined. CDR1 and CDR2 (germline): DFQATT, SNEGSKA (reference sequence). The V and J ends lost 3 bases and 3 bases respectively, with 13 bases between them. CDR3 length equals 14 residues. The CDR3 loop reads CSASPDLLTDTQYF. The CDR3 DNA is TGCAGTGCTAGCCCAGACCTTTTGACAGATACGCAGTATTTT.

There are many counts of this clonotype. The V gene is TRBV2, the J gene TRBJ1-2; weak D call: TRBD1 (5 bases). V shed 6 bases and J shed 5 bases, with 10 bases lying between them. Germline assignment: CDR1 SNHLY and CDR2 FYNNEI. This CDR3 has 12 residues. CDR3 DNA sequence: TGTGCCAGCAGGGACTGGGGGTATGGCTACACCTTC. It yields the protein CASRDWGYGYTF.

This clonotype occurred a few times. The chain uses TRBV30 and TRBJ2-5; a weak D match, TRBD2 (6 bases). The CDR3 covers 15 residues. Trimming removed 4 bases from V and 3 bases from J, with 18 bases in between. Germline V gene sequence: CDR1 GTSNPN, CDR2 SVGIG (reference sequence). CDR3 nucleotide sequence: TGTGCCTGGACGACAGAGGGACTTCCCAAAGAGACCCAGTACTTC. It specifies CAWTTEGLPKETQYF. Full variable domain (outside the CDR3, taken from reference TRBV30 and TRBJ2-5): SQTIHQWPATLVQPVGSPLSLECTVEGTSNPNLYWYRQAAGRGLQLLFYSVGIGQISSEVPQNLSASRPQDRQFILSSKKLLLSDSGFYLCAWTTEGLPKETQYFGPGTRLLVL.

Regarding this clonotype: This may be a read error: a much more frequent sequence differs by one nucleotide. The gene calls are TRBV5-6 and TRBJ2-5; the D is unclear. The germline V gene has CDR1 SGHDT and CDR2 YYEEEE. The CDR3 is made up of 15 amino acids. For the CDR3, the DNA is TGTACCAGCAGCTTGTCGACGAAGCTCCAAGAGACCCAGTACTTC. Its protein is CTSSLSTKLQETQYF.

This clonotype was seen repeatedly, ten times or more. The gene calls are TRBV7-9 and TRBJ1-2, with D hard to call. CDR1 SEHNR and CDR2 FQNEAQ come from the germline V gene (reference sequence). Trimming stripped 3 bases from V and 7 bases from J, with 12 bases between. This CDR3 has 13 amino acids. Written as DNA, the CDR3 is TGTGCCAGCAGCTTTATAGGGTCGCTTGGCTACACCTTC. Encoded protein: CASSFIGSLGYTF.

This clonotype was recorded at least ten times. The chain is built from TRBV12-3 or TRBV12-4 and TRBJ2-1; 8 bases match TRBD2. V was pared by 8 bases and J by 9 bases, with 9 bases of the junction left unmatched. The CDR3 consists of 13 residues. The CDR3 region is CASLTAGAAEQFF. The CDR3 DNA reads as TGTGCCAGCCTCACAGCGGGAGCGGCTGAGCAGTTCTTC.

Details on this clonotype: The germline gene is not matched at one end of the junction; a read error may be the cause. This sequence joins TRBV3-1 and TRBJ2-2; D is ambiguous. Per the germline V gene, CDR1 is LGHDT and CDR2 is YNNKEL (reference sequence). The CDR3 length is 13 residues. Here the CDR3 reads CASSQGRDSDKLF. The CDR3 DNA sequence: TGTGCCAGCAGCCAAGGTAGGGATTCCGACAAGCTTTTT.

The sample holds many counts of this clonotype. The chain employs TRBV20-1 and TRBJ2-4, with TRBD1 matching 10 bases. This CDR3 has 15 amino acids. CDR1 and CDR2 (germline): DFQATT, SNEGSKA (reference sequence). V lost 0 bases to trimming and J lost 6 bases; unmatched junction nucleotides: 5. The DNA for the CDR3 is TGCAGTGCTAGAGACGCGACAGGGGGCCCAAACATTCAGTACTTC. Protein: CSARDATGGPNIQYF.

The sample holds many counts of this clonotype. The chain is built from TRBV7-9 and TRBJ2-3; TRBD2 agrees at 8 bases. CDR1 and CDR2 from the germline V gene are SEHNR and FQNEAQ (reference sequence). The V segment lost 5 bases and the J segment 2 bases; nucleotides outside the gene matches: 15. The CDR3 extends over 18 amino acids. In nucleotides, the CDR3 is TGTGCCAGCAGCCTGGATAGAACTAGCGGCCCTAACACAGATACGCAGTATTTT. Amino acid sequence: CASSLDRTSGPNTDTQYF.

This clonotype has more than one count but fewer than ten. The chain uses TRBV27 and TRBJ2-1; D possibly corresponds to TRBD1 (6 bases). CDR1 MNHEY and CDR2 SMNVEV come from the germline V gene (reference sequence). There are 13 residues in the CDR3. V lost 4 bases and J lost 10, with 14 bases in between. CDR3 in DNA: TGTGCCAGCAGTTCCCAGGGGAGAGGGGAGCAGTTCTTC. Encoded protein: CASSSQGRGEQFF.

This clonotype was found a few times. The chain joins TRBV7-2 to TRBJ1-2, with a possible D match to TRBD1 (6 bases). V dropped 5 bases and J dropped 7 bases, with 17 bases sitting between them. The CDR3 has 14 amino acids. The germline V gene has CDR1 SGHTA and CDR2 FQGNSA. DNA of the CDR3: TGTGCCAGCAGCATCGCAGGGGACTCGTTTGGCTACACCTTC. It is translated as CASSIAGDSFGYTF.

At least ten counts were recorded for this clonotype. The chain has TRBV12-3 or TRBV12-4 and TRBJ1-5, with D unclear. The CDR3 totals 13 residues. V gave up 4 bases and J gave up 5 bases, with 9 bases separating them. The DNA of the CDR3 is TGTGCCAGCAGTTCCGCGGGCCATCAGCCCCAGCATTTT. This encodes CASSSAGHQPQHF.

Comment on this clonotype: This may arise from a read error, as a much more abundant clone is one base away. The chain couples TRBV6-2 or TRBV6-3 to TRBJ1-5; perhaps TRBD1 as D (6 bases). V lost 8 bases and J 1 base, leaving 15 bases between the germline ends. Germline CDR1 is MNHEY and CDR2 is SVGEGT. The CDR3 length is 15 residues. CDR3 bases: TGTGCCAGCCGGAACGGACAGACCAGCAATCAGCCCCAGCATTTT. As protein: CASRNGQTSNQPQHF.

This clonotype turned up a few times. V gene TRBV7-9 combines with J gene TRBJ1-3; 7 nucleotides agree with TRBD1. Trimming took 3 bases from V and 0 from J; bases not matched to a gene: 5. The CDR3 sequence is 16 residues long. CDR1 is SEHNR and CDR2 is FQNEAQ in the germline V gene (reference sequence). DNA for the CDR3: TGTGCCAGCAGCTTCAATGGGGACAGCTCTGGAAACACCATATATTTT. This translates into CASSFNGDSSGNTIYF.

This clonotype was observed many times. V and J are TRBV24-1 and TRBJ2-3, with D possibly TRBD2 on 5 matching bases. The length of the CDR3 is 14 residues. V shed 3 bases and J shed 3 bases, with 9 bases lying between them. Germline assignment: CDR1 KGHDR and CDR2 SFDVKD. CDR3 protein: CATSDVRGTDTQYF. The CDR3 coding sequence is TGTGCCACCAGTGATGTCCGGGGAACAGATACGCAGTATTTT.